This TCR beta chain was identified in a study of cytotoxic CD8 clonotypes in ibrutinib-treated CLL. The overall study: The cohort had ten to eleven relapsed/refractory and over 14 treatment-naive patients, around 18 IGHV unmutated.

Worth noting for this clone: Its antigen is not identified.

Assay used: immunoSEQ multiplex PCR; TCRdb lists only in-frame clones, some missing. The sample has 250,000 to 350,000 clones, roughly four fifths seen once. Germline assignment: CDR1 SGHNT and CDR2 YENEEA. V lost 0 bases, J lost 5 bases, and 6 bases lay in between. CDR3 length: 13 residues. Points from the study as a whole: Shared public clonotypes were rare, and on treatment they either got smaller or stayed the same. The clonality went up when patients responded to ibrutinib and dropped back toward baseline at progression.

The material was PBMCs, obtained at disease progression, from a patient treated with ibrutinib. This sequence joins TRBV11-3 and TRBJ2-3, with unresolved D. The TCR sequence derives from a human donor with chronic lymphocytic leukemia. DNA of the CDR3: TGTGCCAGCAGCTTAGACAGTAGAGATACGCAGTATTTT. Amino acids: CASSLDSRDTQYF.